The 7 T cell receptor beta chains below were found in one sample sequenced in a study of blood T cell repertoires in COVID-19. Only in-frame clones appear in the TCRdb table, and some are missing; sequencing was by immunoSEQ multiplex PCR. Of 260,000 or so clones listed, approximately 87% are singletons. Source material: peripheral blood. These receptors originate from a human donor in a cohort sampled during active COVID-19.

The chain has TRBV5-1 and TRBJ2-3; a weak D match, TRBD2 (6 bases). Germline V gene sequence: CDR1 SGHRS, CDR2 YFSETQ. The CDR3 is 14 residues long. The V end lost 0 bases, the J end lost 4 bases, and 9 bases lay between the germline ends. The CDR3, as DNA: TGCGCCAGCAGCTTGGGTTTAGCGGCAGATACGCAGTATTTT. It specifies CASSLGLAADTQYF.

This chain uses TRBV1 with TRBJ1-4; the D call of TRBD1 is as the table states it, not checked on the DNA. TRBV1 is a recognized pseudogene. This CDR3 is built from 15 residues. This CDR3 reads CTSSHRGTGDEKLFF. The CDR3 DNA reads as TGCACCAGCAGCCATCGTGGGACAGGGGATGAAAAACTGTTTTTT.

The chain couples TRBV7-2 to TRBJ2-5; 8 bases are a match to TRBD1. J gave up 5 bases and V 3 bases, and 5 bases lay outside the gene matches. This CDR3 spans 14 amino acids. The germline gives CDR1 SGHTA, CDR2 FQGNSA. For the CDR3, the DNA is TGTGCCAGCAGCTTTTGGACAGGGAGGGAGACCCAGTACTTC. Encoded protein: CASSFWTGRETQYF.

This clone has a count of ten or more. This chain joins TRBV13 and TRBJ2-1; 9 positions match TRBD2. Trimming cost V 6 bases and J 6 bases; bases outside gene matches: 9. Germline CDR1 reads PRHDT; CDR2 reads FYEKMQ (reference sequence). The CDR3 runs 15 residues. The DNA for the CDR3 is TGTGCCAGCAGTACTGGGACTAGCCGGGGCAATGAGCAGTTCTTC. Residues: CASSTGTSRGNEQFF.

The CDR3 loop reads CASGPPRQSYNEQFF. As DNA, the CDR3 is TGTGCTAGTGGCCCCCCTAGACAGTCTTACAATGAGCAGTTCTTC. The rearrangement links TRBV12-5 to TRBJ2-1, with a possible D match to TRBD1 (5 bases). This CDR3 is built from 15 residues. The V gene lost 6 bases and the J gene lost 4 bases, with 16 bases spanning the gap. Germline V gene data show CDR1 as LGHNT and CDR2 as FRNRAP.

The gene calls are TRBV11-2 and TRBJ1-3; 8 bases are a match to TRBD1. The CDR3 runs 19 residues. Germline CDR1 SGHAT, CDR2 FQNNGV. Losses at the gene ends were 6 bases for V and 3 bases for J; bases not matched to a gene: 19. The CDR3 nucleotides are TGTGCCAGCAGACCCGGACAGGGCGGACTAAAATTTATTGGAAACACCATATATTTT. Amino acid sequence: CASRPGQGGLKFIGNTIYF.

V gene TRBV15 combines with J gene TRBJ1-4, with TRBD1 as a possible D gene (5 bases). The CDR3 runs 16 residues. V was pared by 1 base and J by 6 bases, with 15 bases between. The germline V gene encodes CDR1 LNHNV and CDR2 YYDKDF (reference sequence). CDR3 DNA sequence: TGTGCCACCAGCAGAGCTGGTCAGGGACTCTATGAAAAACTGTTTTTT. Protein sequence: CATSRAGQGLYEKLFF.